A single sample is the source of the 18 T cell receptor beta chains below, sequenced in a study of T cells in Graves' hyperthyroidism and ophthalmopathy. Researchers took RNA transcripts and amplified the TCR beta CDR3 regions from them. The study used the HTBI primer set for a first-round RT-PCR of the TCR CDR3. TCRdb itself ran the multiplex PCR reads through MiXCR, one entry per CDR3 protein. The top ten clones hold roughly 30% of a sample with 600,000 to 800,000 distinct CDR3 sequences, about 35% of them seen once. Source material: blood. Receptors originate from a woman between 40 and 50 years old with Graves' hyperthyroidism.

This clonotype was observed at least ten times. V usage is TRBV7-9 and J usage is TRBJ2-7; D remains unclear. The germline CDR1 and CDR2 sequences are SEHNR and FQNEAQ (reference sequence). V was pared by 5 bases and J by 3 bases, with 11 bases between. The length of the CDR3 is 13 residues. In nucleotides, the CDR3 is TGTGCCAGCAGCCGACTCAGCAGCTACGAGCAGTACTTC. It encodes CASSRLSSYEQYF.

The CDR3 sequence is CASSSGQARVTEAFF. The CDR3 DNA reads as TGTGCCAGCAGCTCCGGACAGGCGAGGGTCACTGAAGCTTTCTTT. The chain employs TRBV5-8 and TRBJ1-1, with TRBD1 matching over 7 bases. J was trimmed by 4 bases and V by 3 bases; bases with no gene match: 9. The CDR3 length is 15 residues. CDR1 is SGHTS, CDR2 YDEGEE, per germline.

CDR3 DNA: TGTGCCAGCAGAAAACCGGGGACTTATGAAGCTTTCTTT. This codes for CASRKPGTYEAFF. The rearrangement links TRBV6-2 or TRBV6-3 to TRBJ1-1; D is possibly TRBD1 (5 bases). Trimming removed 6 bases from V and 7 bases from J, with 15 bases in between. Germline lookup yields CDR1 MNHEY and CDR2 SVGEGT. The CDR3 contains 13 residues.

This clonotype was seen repeatedly, ten times or more. The chain links TRBV12-3 or TRBV12-4 to TRBJ1-1; D ambiguous. Trimming took 6 bases from V and 8 from J, leaving 13 bases between them. The CDR3 extends over 12 amino acids. The CDR3 region is CASREPTREAFF. Written as DNA, the CDR3 is TGTGCCAGCAGGGAACCTACGCGAGAAGCTTTCTTT.

The chain recombines TRBV2 with TRBJ1-3, with D possibly matching TRBD1 (6 bases). This CDR3 contains 17 residues. CDR1 and CDR2 (germline): SNHLY, FYNNEI. V was trimmed by 3 bases and J by 0 bases, leaving 15 bases between them. Written as DNA, the CDR3 is TGTGCCAGCAGTGACAAAGCGGGACACTACTCTGGAAACACCATATATTTT. Protein: CASSDKAGHYSGNTIYF.

At least ten counts were recorded for this clonotype. The chain links TRBV29-1 to TRBJ1-1; 7 bases align to TRBD1. The germline V gene has CDR1 SQVTM and CDR2 ANQGSEA. Trimming removed 3 bases from V and 4 bases from J; junction bases left unmatched: 5. The CDR3 runs to 13 residues. The CDR3 coding sequence is TGCAGCGTTGAGAACAGGGGAGGCACTGAAGCTTTCTTT. Translating it yields CSVENRGGTEAFF.

In its sample, this clonotype was seen many times. The V and J genes are TRBV7-2 and TRBJ2-5; 7 nucleotides match TRBD1. CDR1 is SGHTA and CDR2 is FQGNSA in the germline V gene. The CDR3 consists of 15 residues. J gave up 6 bases and V 5 bases, and 12 bases lay outside the gene matches. The CDR3 bases are TGTGCCAGCAGCCCCTATGATTCGAGGGGGCAGACCCAGTACTTC. As protein: CASSPYDSRGQTQYF.

This clonotype was detected ten times or more. The V call is TRBV7-2, the J call TRBJ1-5; no definite D call. The CDR3 contains 13 residues. Germline CDR1 and CDR2: SGHTA and FQGNSA. The V gene lost 5 bases and the J gene lost 3 bases, with 8 bases spanning the gap. The CDR3 loop reads CASSPRPNQPQHF. As DNA, the CDR3 is TGTGCCAGCAGCCCTAGACCCAATCAGCCCCAGCATTTT.

In this sample, this clonotype turned up many times. The rearrangement links TRBV7-6 to TRBJ1-6, with 8 bases aligning to TRBD1. The germline V gene encodes CDR1 SGHVS and CDR2 FNYEAQ. Trimming took 5 bases from V and 3 from J; bases not matched to a gene: 3. The CDR3 sequence is 15 residues long. The CDR3 DNA reads TGTGCCAGCAGCCCAGGGGGCGGCTATAATTCACCCCTCCACTTT. As protein: CASSPGGGYNSPLHF.

The chain employs TRBV6-5 and TRBJ2-6; 12 bases match TRBD1. CDR3 length: 13 residues. V gave up 8 bases and J gave up 11 bases; unmatched junction bases: 4. Germline CDR1 is MNHEY and CDR2 is SVGAGI. The CDR3 reads CASEGTGGDVLTF. CDR3 DNA sequence: TGTGCCAGCGAAGGGACAGGGGGCGACGTCCTGACTTTC.

The genes are TRBV2 and TRBJ2-2; D remains ambiguous. V dropped 2 bases and J dropped 7 bases, with 5 bases sitting between them. This CDR3 comprises 12 residues. CDR1 and CDR2 from the germline V gene are SNHLY and FYNNEI. The CDR3 DNA sequence: TGTGCCAGCAGTGAACACCTCGGGGAGCTGTTTTTT. Translating it yields CASSEHLGELFF.

In the case of this clonotype: A read error may be the cause here, since a much bigger clone is one base away. The CDR3 DNA reads as TGCAGCGTTCAACATAGCAATCAGCTCCAGCATTTT. Protein sequence: CSVQHSNQLQHF. This chain joins TRBV29-1 and TRBJ1-5; D is undetermined. CDR1 is SQVTM, CDR2 ANQGSEA, per germline. The CDR3 is made up of 12 amino acids.

Ten or more counts support this clonotype. This chain uses TRBV19 with TRBJ1-1; D unresolved. Germline loops: CDR1 LNHDA, CDR2 SQIVND (reference sequence). Trimming removed 3 bases from V and 1 base from J, with 9 bases in between. The CDR3 spans 14 residues. CDR3 region: CASSMYNSNTEAFF. CDR3 coding DNA: TGTGCCAGTAGTATGTACAACTCGAACACTGAAGCTTTCTTT.

This clonotype was picked up a small number of times. The chain recombines TRBV4-3 with TRBJ2-2; no definite D call. From germline, CDR1 is LGHNA and CDR2 YSLEER. The CDR3 runs to 14 residues. V lost 0 bases and J 3 bases, leaving 5 bases between the germline ends. DNA for the CDR3: TGCGCCAGCAGCCAAGATAAATACACCGGGGAGCTGTTTTTT. It yields the protein CASSQDKYTGELFF.

A remark on this clonotype: This is likely a read error, given that the CDR3 carries no conserved phenylalanine or tryptophan at its end. No DNA is shown, since the ends of the CDR3 on it are uncertain; the CDR3 is the one TCRdb lists. V is TRBV9 and J is TRBJ2-7. The CDR3 is 8 residues long, counting both termini. Germline V lookup: CDR1 SGDLS, CDR2 YYNGEE. The CDR3 here is CASSVEPI.

On this clonotype: An end of the junction differs from the germline gene, which may be a read error. V usage is TRBV20-1 and J usage is TRBJ2-2; 12 nucleotides align to TRBD1. Germline V CDR1 and CDR2: DFQATT, SNEGSKA (reference sequence). The CDR3 has 15 residues. CDR3 sequence (DNA): TGCAGTGCCTTGGGACAGGGGGCCGACACCGGGAAGCTGTTTTTT. Residues: CSALGQGADTGKLFF.

The chain uses TRBV7-2 and TRBJ2-7; 7 bases fit TRBD1. The CDR3 length is 16 residues. J lost 0 bases, V lost 5 bases, and 10 bases had no gene match. CDR1 is SGHTA, CDR2 FQGNSA, per germline. CDR3 residues: CASSQTGRGLSYEQYF. The CDR3 DNA is TGTGCCAGCAGCCAGACAGGGAGAGGGCTCTCCTACGAGCAGTACTTC. Full variable domain (missing parts from reference TRBV7-2 and TRBJ2-7): GAGVSQSPSNKVTEKGKDVELRCDPISGHTALYWYRQSLGQGLEFLIYFQGNSAPDKSGLPSDRFSAERTGGSVSTLTIQRTQQEDSAVYLCASSQTGRGLSYEQYFGPGTRLTVT.

A word on this clonotype: The germline gene is not matched at one end of the junction; a read error may be the cause. The chain is built from TRBV24-1 and TRBJ2-5; maybe TRBD2 (6 bases). Germline V gene lookup returns CDR1 KGHDR and CDR2 SFDVKD. The CDR3 contains 11 residues. The CDR3 is CASSLRETQHF. CDR3 bases: TGTGCCAGCAGCCTTCGGGAGACCCAGCACTTC.